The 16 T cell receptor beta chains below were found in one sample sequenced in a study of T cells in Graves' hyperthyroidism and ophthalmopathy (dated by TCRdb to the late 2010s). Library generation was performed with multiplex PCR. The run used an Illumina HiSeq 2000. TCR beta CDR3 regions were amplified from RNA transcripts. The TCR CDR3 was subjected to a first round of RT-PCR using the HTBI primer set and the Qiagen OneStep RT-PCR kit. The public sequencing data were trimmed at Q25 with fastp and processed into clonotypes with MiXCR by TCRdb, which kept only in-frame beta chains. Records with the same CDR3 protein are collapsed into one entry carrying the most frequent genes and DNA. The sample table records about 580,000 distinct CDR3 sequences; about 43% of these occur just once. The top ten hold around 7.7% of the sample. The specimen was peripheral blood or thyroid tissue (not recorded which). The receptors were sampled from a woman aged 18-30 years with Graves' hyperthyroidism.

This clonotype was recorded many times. The CDR3 loop is CSARSGWSTGELFF. Written as DNA, the CDR3 is TGCAGTGCTAGATCAGGGTGGAGCACCGGGGAGCTGTTTTTT. J is TRBJ2-2 and V is TRBV20-1, with D possibly being TRBD1 (5 bases). This CDR3 is built from 14 residues. In germline, CDR1 is DFQATT, CDR2 SNEGSKA (reference sequence). The germline V and J ends were trimmed by 2 bases and 4 bases, with 11 bases remaining between them.

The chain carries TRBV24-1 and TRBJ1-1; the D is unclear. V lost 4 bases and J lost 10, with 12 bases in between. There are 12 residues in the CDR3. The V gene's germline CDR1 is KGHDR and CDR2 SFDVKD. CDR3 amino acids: CATSDPFSGAFF. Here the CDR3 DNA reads TGTGCCACCAGTGACCCCTTCTCTGGAGCTTTCTTT.

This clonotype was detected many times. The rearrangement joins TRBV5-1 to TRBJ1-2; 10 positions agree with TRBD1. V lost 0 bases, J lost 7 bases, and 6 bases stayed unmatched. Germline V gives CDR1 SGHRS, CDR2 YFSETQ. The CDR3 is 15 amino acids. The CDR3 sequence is CASSLGVTGGIGYTF. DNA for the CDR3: TGCGCCAGCAGCTTGGGGGTGACAGGGGGCATTGGCTACACCTTC.

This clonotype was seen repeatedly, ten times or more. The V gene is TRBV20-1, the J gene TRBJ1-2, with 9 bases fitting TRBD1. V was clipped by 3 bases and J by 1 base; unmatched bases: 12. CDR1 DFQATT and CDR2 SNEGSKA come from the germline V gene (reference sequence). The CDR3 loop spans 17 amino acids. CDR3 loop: CSARRRTGDPVNYGYTF. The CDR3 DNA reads TGCAGTGCTAGGCGCCGGACAGGGGATCCCGTTAACTATGGCTACACCTTC.

The CDR3 DNA sequence: TGTGCCAGCAGCCCAGTTGCAGGCCCACAAGAGACCCAGTACTTC. Protein product: CASSPVAGPQETQYF. This chain links TRBV5-4 with TRBJ2-5; D remains unclear. The V end was cut by 4 bases, the J end by 2 bases, with 15 bases between. CDR3 length equals 15 residues. Germline V CDR1 and CDR2: SGHNT, YYREEE (reference sequence).

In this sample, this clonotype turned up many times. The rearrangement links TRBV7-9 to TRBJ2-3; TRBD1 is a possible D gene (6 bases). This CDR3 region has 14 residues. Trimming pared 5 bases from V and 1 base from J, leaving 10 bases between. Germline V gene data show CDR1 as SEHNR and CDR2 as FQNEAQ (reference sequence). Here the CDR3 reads CASSVGTRTDTQYF. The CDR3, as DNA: TGTGCCAGCAGCGTCGGGACACGCACAGATACGCAGTATTTT.

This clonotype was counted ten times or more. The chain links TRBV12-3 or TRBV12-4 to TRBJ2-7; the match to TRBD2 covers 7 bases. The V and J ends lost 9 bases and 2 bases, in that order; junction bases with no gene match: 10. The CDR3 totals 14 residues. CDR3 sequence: CASSEREATYEQYF. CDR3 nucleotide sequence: TGTGCCAGTTCTGAGCGGGAAGCCACCTACGAGCAGTACTTC.

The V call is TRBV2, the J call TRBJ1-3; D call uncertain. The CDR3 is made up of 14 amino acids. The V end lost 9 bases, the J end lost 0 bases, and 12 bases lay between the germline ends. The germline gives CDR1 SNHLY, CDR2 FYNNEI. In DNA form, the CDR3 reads TGTGCCAGTGGCGAGTGGGACTCTGGAAACACCATATATTTT. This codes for CASGEWDSGNTIYF.

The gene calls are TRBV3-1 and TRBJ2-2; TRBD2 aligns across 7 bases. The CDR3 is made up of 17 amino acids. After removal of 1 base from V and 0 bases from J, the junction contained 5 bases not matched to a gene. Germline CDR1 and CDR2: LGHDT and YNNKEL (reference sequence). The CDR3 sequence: CASSQGPGGTNTGELFF. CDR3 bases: TGTGCCAGCAGCCAAGGCCCGGGGGGAACGAACACCGGGGAGCTGTTTTTT. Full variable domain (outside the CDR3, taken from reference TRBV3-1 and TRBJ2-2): DTAVSQTPKYLVTQMGNDKSIKCEQNLGHDTMYWYKQDSKKFLKIMFSYNNKELIINETVPNRFSPKSPDKAHLNLHINSLELGDSAVYFCASSQGPGGTNTGELFFGEGSRLTVL.

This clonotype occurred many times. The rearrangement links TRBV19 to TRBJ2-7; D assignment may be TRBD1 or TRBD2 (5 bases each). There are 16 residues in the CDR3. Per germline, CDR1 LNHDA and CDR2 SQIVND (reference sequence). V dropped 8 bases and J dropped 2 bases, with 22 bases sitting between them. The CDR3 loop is CASSGLESSSAYEQYF. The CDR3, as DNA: TGTGCCAGTTCGGGGCTAGAATCTTCGTCCGCCTACGAGCAGTACTTC.

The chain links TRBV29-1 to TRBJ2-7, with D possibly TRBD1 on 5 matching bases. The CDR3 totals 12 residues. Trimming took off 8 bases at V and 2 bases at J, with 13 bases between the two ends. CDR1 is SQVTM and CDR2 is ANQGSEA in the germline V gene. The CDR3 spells CSSPRDAYEQYF. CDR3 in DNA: TGCAGCTCACCCAGGGATGCCTACGAGCAGTACTTC.

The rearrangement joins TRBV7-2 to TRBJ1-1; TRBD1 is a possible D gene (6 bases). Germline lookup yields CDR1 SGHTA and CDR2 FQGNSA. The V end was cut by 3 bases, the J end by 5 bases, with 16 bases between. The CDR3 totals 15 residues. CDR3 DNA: TGTGCCAGCAGCTTCTTCTCCGGGGGGCCAACTGAAGCTTTCTTT. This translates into CASSFFSGGPTEAFF.

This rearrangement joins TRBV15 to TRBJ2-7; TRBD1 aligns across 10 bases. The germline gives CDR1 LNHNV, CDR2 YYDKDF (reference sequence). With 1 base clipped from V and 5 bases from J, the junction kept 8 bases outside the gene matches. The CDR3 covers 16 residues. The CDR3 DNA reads TGTGCCACCAGCAGAGCCGGGGACAGGGGATCCCACGAGCAGTACTTC. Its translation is CATSRAGDRGSHEQYF. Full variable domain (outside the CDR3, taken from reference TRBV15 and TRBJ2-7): DAMVIQNPRYQVTQFGKPVTLSCSQTLNHNVMYWYQQKSSQAPKLLFHYYDKDFNNEADTPDNFQSRRPNTSFCFLDIRSPGLGDTAMYLCATSRAGDRGSHEQYFGPGTRLTVT.

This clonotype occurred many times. The CDR3 DNA is TGTGCCAGCAGCTCCTCGACAGGGCTGGGTGAAGCTTTCTTT. It yields the protein CASSSSTGLGEAFF. The chain combines TRBV7-9 with TRBJ1-1, with TRBD1 matching 7 bases. This CDR3 is built from 14 residues. From germline, CDR1 is SEHNR and CDR2 FQNEAQ (reference sequence). V lost 4 bases, J lost 7 bases, and 9 bases stayed unmatched.

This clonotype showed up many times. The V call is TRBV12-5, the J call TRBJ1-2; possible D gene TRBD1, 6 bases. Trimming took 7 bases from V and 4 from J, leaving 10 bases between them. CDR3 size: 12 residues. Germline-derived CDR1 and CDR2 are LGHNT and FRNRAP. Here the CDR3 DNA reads TGTGCTAGTGATGGGACATTCTATGGCTACACCTTC. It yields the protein CASDGTFYGYTF.

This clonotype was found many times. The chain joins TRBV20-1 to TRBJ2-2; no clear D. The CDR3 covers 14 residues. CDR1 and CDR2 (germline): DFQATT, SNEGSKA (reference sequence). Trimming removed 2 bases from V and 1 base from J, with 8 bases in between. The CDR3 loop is CSARSVKNTGELFF. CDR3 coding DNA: TGCAGTGCTAGAAGTGTCAAGAACACCGGGGAGCTGTTTTTT.